The 31 T cell receptor beta chains below were found in one sample sequenced in a study of control samples from healthy donors and cancer patients. Assay: immunoSEQ multiplex PCR; the TCRdb copy retains only in-frame clones and omits some. This table holds over 100,000 clones, more than 80% found once. Sequenced sample: blood. The origin of the receptors is a man in his forties in good health.

The table lists this clone with a count of one. J is TRBJ1-6 and V is TRBV5-4; D is uncertain. V lost 0 bases, J lost 4 bases, and 5 bases lay in between. Per the germline V gene, CDR1 is SGHNT and CDR2 is YYREEE (reference sequence). This CDR3 has 14 residues. CDR3 residues: CASSLDNYNSPLHF. CDR3 nucleotides: TGTGCCAGCAGCTTGGACAATTATAATTCACCCCTCCACTTT.

V usage is TRBV5-4 and J usage is TRBJ2-2; D is possibly TRBD2 (6 bases). Trimming pared 4 bases from V and 1 base from J, leaving 17 bases between. Per germline, CDR1 SGHNT and CDR2 YYREEE (reference sequence). There are 17 residues in the CDR3. As DNA, the CDR3 is TGTGCCAGCAGCCCAAGAGGAGGGGCCGAGAACACCGGGGAGCTGTTTTTT. It yields the protein CASSPRGGAENTGELFF. Full variable domain (missing parts from reference TRBV5-4 and TRBJ2-2): ETGVTQSPTHLIKTRGQQVTLRCSSQSGHNTVSWYQQALGQGPQFIFQYYREEENGRGNFPPRFSGLQFPNYSSELNVNALELDDSALYLCASSPRGGAENTGELFFGEGSRLTVL.

The chain combines TRBV5-4 with TRBJ2-1, with TRBD2 identical over 11 bases. With V trimmed by 4 bases and J by 6 bases, 6 bases remained unmatched. This CDR3 spans 15 amino acids. The germline CDR1 and CDR2 sequences are SGHNT and YYREEE (reference sequence). For the CDR3, the DNA is TGTGCCAGCAGCCCACTAGCGGGGGCCCTCAATGAGCAGTTCTTC. Translated, it gives CASSPLAGALNEQFF.

The chain joins TRBV5-1 to TRBJ2-7; D remains ambiguous. The germline CDR1 and CDR2 sequences are SGHRS and YFSETQ. The CDR3 contains 14 residues. V was shortened by 0 bases and J by 1 base, with 8 bases between the two germline ends. The CDR3 DNA follows: TGCGCCAGCAGCTTGGTTCCAGGATCCTACGAGCAGTACTTC. Protein sequence: CASSLVPGSYEQYF.

The chain carries TRBV7-3 and TRBJ2-1; D might be TRBD1 or TRBD2, each matching 6 bases. CDR1 and CDR2 from the germline V gene are SGHTA and FQGTGA. Trimming stripped 0 bases from V and 0 bases from J, with 9 bases between. The CDR3 extends over 16 amino acids. The CDR3 bases are TGTGCCAGCAGCTTAACGGGGGGCAGCTCCTACAATGAGCAGTTCTTC. This encodes CASSLTGGSSYNEQFF.

This clone came up once. This sequence joins TRBV3-1 (or the pseudogene TRBV3-2) and TRBJ2-5; no definite D call. The germline V gene has CDR1 LGHDT and CDR2 YNNKEL (reference sequence). The CDR3 spans 12 residues. V was cut by 2 bases and J by 2 bases, with 3 bases left in between. The CDR3 is CASSQYQETQYF. The CDR3 DNA sequence: TGTGCCAGCAGCCAATATCAAGAGACCCAGTACTTC.

The J gene is TRBJ1-5, the V gene TRBV10-3; D not resolved. Per the germline V gene, CDR1 is ENHRY and CDR2 is SYGVKD. The CDR3 covers 14 residues. The ends were cut back, 8 bases at V and 1 base at J, with 12 bases in the middle. CDR3 amino acids: CAIRAAASNQPQHF. CDR3 nucleotide sequence: TGTGCCATCCGGGCGGCCGCGAGCAATCAGCCCCAGCATTTT.

The V and J genes are TRBV5-4 and TRBJ1-5; perhaps TRBD1 as D (5 bases). CDR1 and CDR2 (germline): SGHNT, YYREEE (reference sequence). Trimming removed 3 bases from V and 7 bases from J, with 14 bases in between. There are 14 residues in the CDR3. The chain's CDR3 is CASSSDGGNQPQHF. For the CDR3, the DNA is TGTGCCAGCAGCTCTGACGGGGGAAACCAGCCCCAGCATTTT.

CDR3 coding DNA: TGTGCCAGCAGACCTGGGGCAGGGTTTTTTTCGTCCCAGCATTTT. Protein product: CASRPGAGFFSSQHF. V gene TRBV6-5 combines with J gene TRBJ1-5, with D possibly matching TRBD1 (5 bases). V lost 6 bases to trimming and J lost 11 bases, with 23 bases between them. The CDR3 sequence is 15 residues long. Germline V lookup: CDR1 MNHEY, CDR2 SVGAGI.

This clone showed up just a few times. The V gene is TRBV5-8, the J gene TRBJ1-5, with D possibly being TRBD1 (5 bases). Germline CDR1 reads SGHTS; CDR2 reads YDEGEE. This CDR3 is 15 amino acids long. The ends were cut back, 5 bases at V and 4 bases at J, with 16 bases in the middle. CDR3 sequence: CASSKGAISNQPQHF. The CDR3 DNA is TGTGCCAGCAGTAAAGGGGCGATCTCGAATCAGCCCCAGCATTTT.

The chain recombines TRBV12-3 or TRBV12-4 with TRBJ1-1; D is possibly TRBD1 (5 bases). V was pared by 10 bases and J by 7 bases, with 13 bases between. The CDR3 totals 11 residues. This chain's CDR3 is CATGGLSEAFF. DNA for the CDR3: TGTGCCACCGGGGGTCTAAGTGAAGCTTTCTTT.

This clone was observed a single time. The chain employs TRBV7-2 and TRBJ2-7; the D gene could be TRBD1 or TRBD2 (5 bases each). Per germline, CDR1 SGHTA and CDR2 FQGNSA. Trimming took off 6 bases at V and 4 bases at J, with 16 bases between the two ends. The CDR3 totals 14 residues. CDR3 protein: CASSRDPGGYEQYF. DNA of the CDR3: TGTGCCAGCAGTCGGGACCCAGGTGGGTACGAGCAGTACTTC.

The CDR3 nucleotides are TGCGCCAGCAGCTTGGGCCCACGCGAGACCCAGTACTTC. Translated, it gives CASSLGPRETQYF. J is TRBJ2-5 and V is TRBV5-1; D ambiguous. V dropped 0 bases and J dropped 5 bases, with 8 bases sitting between them. This CDR3 has 13 amino acids. CDR1 is SGHRS and CDR2 is YFSETQ in the germline V gene.

The rearrangement joins TRBV5-8 to TRBJ2-7; 7 bases match TRBD1. Germline-derived CDR1 and CDR2 are SGHTS and YDEGEE. The CDR3 totals 16 residues. V was clipped by 3 bases and J by 0 bases; unmatched bases: 9. CDR3 loop: CASSSLGTDHSYEQYF. CDR3 nucleotide sequence: TGTGCCAGCAGCTCCCTAGGGACAGATCACTCCTACGAGCAGTACTTC.

CDR3: CASSAGGSYEQYF. As DNA, the CDR3 is TGTGCCAGCAGCGCGGGGGGCAGCTACGAGCAGTACTTC. This chain links TRBV9 with TRBJ2-7; a possible D gene is TRBD2 (7 bases). Germline loops: CDR1 SGDLS, CDR2 YYNGEE. With 3 bases removed from V and 3 bases from J, the gap between germline ends came to 10 bases. This CDR3 contains 13 residues.

The J gene is TRBJ1-6, the V gene TRBV5-1; TRBD1 aligns across 7 bases. With V trimmed by 4 bases and J by 6 bases, 10 bases remained unmatched. CDR3 size: 16 residues. Looked up from germline, CDR1 is SGHRS and CDR2 is YFSETQ. The CDR3 is CASSPGQVNINSPLHF. The DNA for the CDR3 is TGCGCCAGCAGCCCAGGACAGGTTAATATTAATTCACCCCTCCACTTT.

In nucleotides, the CDR3 is TGTGCCAGCAGTGAATTTTCGGCGGACGAGCAGTACTTC. Its protein product is CASSEFSADEQYF. This rearrangement joins TRBV6-1 to TRBJ2-7; the D is unclear. V was trimmed by 2 bases and J by 5 bases, leaving 10 bases between them. The CDR3 covers 13 residues. Germline CDR1 is MNHNS and CDR2 is SASEGT.

The chain links TRBV6-1 to TRBJ2-7; 10 bases fit TRBD1. CDR1 MNHNS and CDR2 SASEGT come from the germline V gene. After removal of 4 bases from V and 0 bases from J, the junction contained 6 bases not matched to a gene. This CDR3 has 16 residues. The CDR3, as DNA: TGTGCCAGCAGTGCAAGAGGGACAGGGGCCTCCTACGAGCAGTACTTC. Protein product: CASSARGTGASYEQYF.

V and J are TRBV7-3 and TRBJ2-2; no clear D gene. V lost 4 bases, J lost 5 bases, and 14 bases lay in between. This CDR3 spans 15 amino acids. CDR1 is SGHTA, CDR2 FQGTGA, per germline. The DNA for the CDR3 is TGTGCCAGCAGCTCCCCGGGCCACGGGACCGGGGAGCTGTTTTTT. Encoded protein: CASSSPGHGTGELFF.

J is TRBJ1-6 and V is TRBV27; D unclear. The CDR3 totals 14 residues. Germline assignment: CDR1 MNHEY and CDR2 SMNVEV (reference sequence). V gave up 4 bases and J gave up 6 bases, with 10 bases separating them. DNA of the CDR3: TGTGCCAGCAGTTACACCTCTCCTAATTCACCCCTCCACTTT. It codes for CASSYTSPNSPLHF.

The CDR3 sequence is CASRAGGYTGELFF. CDR3 bases: TGTGCCAGCAGGGCAGGGGGCTACACCGGGGAGCTGTTTTTT. The rearrangement uses TRBV2 and TRBJ2-2, with 8 bases identical to TRBD1. In germline, CDR1 is SNHLY, CDR2 FYNNEI. The ends lost 6 bases at V and 3 bases at J; junction bases unmatched: 3. The CDR3 is 14 residues long.

The V call is TRBV5-1, the J call TRBJ2-1, with 8 positions matching TRBD1. Germline assignment: CDR1 SGHRS and CDR2 YFSETQ. Losses at the gene ends were 0 bases for V and 6 bases for J; bases not matched to a gene: 5. The CDR3 runs to 15 residues. The CDR3 coding sequence is TGCGCCAGCAGCTTGGACGCGACAGGGGTCAATGAGCAGTTCTTC. Translating gives CASSLDATGVNEQFF. Full variable domain (rest looked up from reference TRBV5-1 and TRBJ2-1): KAGVTQTPRYLIKTRGQQVTLSCSPISGHRSVSWYQQTPGQGLQFLFEYFSETQRNKGNFPGRFSGRQFSNSRSEMNVSTLELGDSALYLCASSLDATGVNEQFFGPGTRLTVL.

The rearrangement uses TRBV7-3 and TRBJ1-1; no definite D call. Germline V gene lookup returns CDR1 SGHTA and CDR2 FQGTGA. The CDR3 is 14 amino acids. V lost 4 bases and J 5 bases, leaving 14 bases between the germline ends. CDR3 loop: CASSSQPGGTEAFF. The DNA for the CDR3 is TGTGCCAGCAGCTCGCAGCCTGGCGGGACTGAAGCTTTCTTT.

The DNA of the CDR3 is TGTGCCAGCAGCCCCTTAATATGGGGGGCAAATGGGGAGCTGTTTTTT. Translation: CASSPLIWGANGELFF. The chain couples TRBV7-8 to TRBJ2-2; the D call may be TRBD1 or TRBD2 (6 bases each). The CDR3 sequence is 16 residues long. Trimming left V 5 bases short and J 8 bases short, with 21 bases between. CDR1 and CDR2 (germline): SGHVS, FQNEAQ.

The rearrangement uses TRBV6-6 and TRBJ1-1; a possible D gene is TRBD1 (5 bases). The ends were cut back, 8 bases at V and 4 bases at J, with 14 bases in the middle. Germline values: CDR1 MNHNY, CDR2 SVGAGI (reference sequence). The CDR3 has 13 residues. The CDR3 nucleotides read TGTGCCAGCGGCAGGGAACCCTGCACTGAAGCTTTCTTT. Translated, it gives CASGREPCTEAFF.

This rearrangement joins TRBV6-2 or TRBV6-3 to TRBJ1-1; no firm D call. Germline CDR1 MNHEY, CDR2 SVGEGT. The CDR3 is 12 amino acids. The germline V and J ends were trimmed by 6 bases and 4 bases, with 9 bases remaining between them. CDR3 protein: CASSPGGTEAFF. The CDR3 DNA follows: TGTGCCAGCAGCCCAGGTGGCACTGAAGCTTTCTTT.

The V call is TRBV4-1, the J call TRBJ1-4; D not resolved. V dropped 0 bases and J dropped 7 bases, with 6 bases sitting between them. CDR1 and CDR2 from the germline V gene are MGHRA and YSYEKL. The CDR3 is 13 amino acids. CDR3 sequence reads: CASSQDLSEKLFF. The CDR3 region has the DNA TGCGCCAGCAGCCAAGATCTCAGTGAAAAACTGTTTTTT.

V gene TRBV2 combines with J gene TRBJ2-3; the match to TRBD2 covers 8 bases. The V and J ends lost 4 bases and 6 bases, in that order; junction bases with no gene match: 12. The CDR3 spans 16 residues. The germline CDR1 and CDR2 sequences are SNHLY and FYNNEI. The chain's CDR3 is CASSVFPGGAGDTQYF. The CDR3 nucleotides are TGTGCCAGCAGTGTATTCCCCGGGGGGGCAGGTGATACGCAGTATTTT.

V gene TRBV5-4 combines with J gene TRBJ2-5; D might be TRBD1 or TRBD2, each matching 5 bases. The CDR3 is 14 residues long. Germline CDR1 is SGHNT and CDR2 is YYREEE (reference sequence). V gave up 1 base and J gave up 1 base, with 8 bases separating them. The CDR3 DNA reads as TGTGCCAGCAGCTTGAGGGACCGCCAAGAGACCCAGTACTTC. Amino acid sequence: CASSLRDRQETQYF.

The chain is built from TRBV27 and TRBJ1-5; no clear D. Trimming removed 3 bases at V and 4 bases at J, with 4 bases between. Germline CDR1 MNHEY, CDR2 SMNVEV (reference sequence). This CDR3 region has 12 residues. For the CDR3, the DNA is TGTGCCAGCAGTTTCGTAAATCAGCCCCAGCATTTT. As protein: CASSFVNQPQHF.

This clone is a singleton in its sample. Written as DNA, the CDR3 is TGTGCCAGCAGCTCCCGGACAGGACACCAAGAGACCCAGTACTTC. Translation: CASSSRTGHQETQYF. This chain links TRBV14 with TRBJ2-5; the match to TRBD1 covers 7 bases. Germline V gene data show CDR1 as SGHDN and CDR2 as FVKESK. V gave up 5 bases and J gave up 0 bases; unmatched junction bases: 6. CDR3 length: 15 residues.